The clone carrying this T cell receptor (beta chain) came up many times. What it binds is not known. V shed 6 bases, J shed 2 bases, and the junction held 10 bases outside the gene matches. The CDR3 has 15 amino acids. The sample originates from a study of Graves' ophthalmopathy and Graves' hyperthyroidism. Researchers took RNA transcripts and amplified TCR beta CDR3 regions from them. The first round was an RT-PCR with HTBI primers, and the second round was a multiplex PCR. Each CDR3 protein is one row after TCRdb ran MiXCR on the multiplex PCR reads. The sample lists about half a million distinct CDR3 sequences, roughly 14% occurring once. Study-level results: Blood samples also showed most expanded thyroid clonotypes exceeding 0.001 frequency. Ophthalmopathy progression cases were predicted by the model with roughly 70% sensitivity and approximately 76% specificity.

The chain employs TRBV12-3 or TRBV12-4 and TRBJ2-7; 7 bases are a match to TRBD2. The TCR sequence derives from a woman aged 25 to 39 with Graves' ophthalmopathy. Sequenced input: blood. For the CDR3, the DNA is TGTGCCAGCAGGCCCGGAACGGGAGGAACCTACGAGCAGTACTTC. Protein sequence: CASRPGTGGTYEQYF.